This T cell receptor (beta chain) emerged from a study of blood T cells in healthy people across ages. Findings and caveats of the study: The study found TCR beta diversity correlated strongly with naive T cell percentage. The long-lived group displayed more naive CD4+ cells, plus higher diversity, than the aged donors did.

Next came a second PCR, run for 7 to 11 cycles, which used a sample-barcoded 5' primer along with a J-beta primer mix. TCRdb re-called the 5' RACE reads through MiXCR, storing one row per CDR3 protein. This sample has hundreds of thousands of distinct CDR3 sequences, with approximately 29% found just once. This clonotype was recorded at least ten times. What it binds is not known. Germline loops: CDR1 MNHEY, CDR2 SVGEGT. The CDR3 runs to 15 residues. V lost 5 bases and J 2 bases, leaving 10 bases between the germline ends. The sequence was obtained from a woman older than 75 in good health. Sequencing was performed on blood. The chain carries TRBV6-2 or TRBV6-3 and TRBJ2-6; D is undetermined. CDR3: CASSPPGAGANVLTF. DNA of the CDR3: TGTGCCAGCAGTCCCCCGGGTGCTGGGGCCAACGTCCTGACTTTC.